This is a list of T cell receptor beta chains from one sample in a study of cytomegalovirus exposure and HLA in healthy donors. Assay used: immunoSEQ multiplex PCR; TCRdb lists only in-frame clones, some missing. The data show roughly 120,000 clones, roughly three quarters seen once. Sequenced: PBMCs. The receptors shown here come from a woman between 18 and 29 years old in good health and CMV-seronegative. CDR3s include the opening cysteine and the closing phenylalanine or tryptophan. Fields, in order: CDR3 protein, CDR3 DNA, V gene, J gene, D gene, clone size. A D gene is named only where the DNA matches it firmly. Clone size appears in some rows only: once, few, many, or a class for an expanded clone.

CDR3aa: CATSNLLAESTDTQYF; CDR3nt: TGTGCCACCAGCAACCTTTTAGCGGAGAGCACAGATACGCAGTATTTT; v_gene: TRBV15; j_gene: TRBJ2-3; d_gene: NA; abundance: once
CDR3aa: CASILNIQYF; CDR3nt: TGTGCCAGCATACTAAACATTCAGTACTTC; v_gene: TRBV5-6; j_gene: TRBJ2-4; d_gene: NA; abundance: once
CDR3aa: CASRNDRGNTEAFF; CDR3nt: TGTGCCAGCAGGAACGACAGGGGGAACACTGAAGCTTTCTTT; v_gene: TRBV2; j_gene: TRBJ1-1; d_gene: TRBD1; abundance: NA
CDR3aa: CASSSAVGDYDYTF; CDR3nt: TGTGCCAGTAGTTCGGCAGTAGGAGACTATGACTACACCTTC; v_gene: TRBV19; j_gene: TRBJ1-2; d_gene: NA; abundance: NA
CDR3aa: CASSIDQGTDTQYF; CDR3nt: TGTGCCAGTAGTATAGATCAGGGCACAGATACGCAGTATTTT; v_gene: TRBV19; j_gene: TRBJ2-3; d_gene: NA; abundance: NA
CDR3aa: CASSQDYQETQYF; CDR3nt: TGTGCCAGCAGCCAAGACTACCAAGAGACCCAGTACTTC; v_gene: TRBV14; j_gene: TRBJ2-5; d_gene: NA; abundance: NA
CDR3aa: CASSFVGGGQPQHF; CDR3nt: TGTGCCAGCAGCTTTGTCGGGGGGGGTCAGCCCCAGCATTTT; v_gene: TRBV7-9; j_gene: TRBJ1-5; d_gene: NA; abundance: NA
CDR3aa: CASSFTGAGYTF; CDR3nt: TGTGCCAGCAGTTTCACAGGAGCTGGCTACACCTTC; v_gene: TRBV27; j_gene: TRBJ1-2; d_gene: NA; abundance: once
CDR3aa: CASSLLADYSNQPQHF; CDR3nt: TGTGCCAGCAGTTTATTGGCTGATTATAGCAATCAGCCCCAGCATTTT; v_gene: TRBV27; j_gene: TRBJ1-5; d_gene: NA; abundance: few
CDR3aa: CASTPYLRSTDTQYF; CDR3nt: TGTGCCAGCACCCCCTATCTACGCAGCACAGATACGCAGTATTTT; v_gene: TRBV28; j_gene: TRBJ2-3; d_gene: NA; abundance: NA
CDR3aa: CASTTGWRTEAFF; CDR3nt: TGTGCCTCCACGACAGGGTGGAGGACTGAAGCTTTCTTT; v_gene: TRBV30; j_gene: TRBJ1-1; d_gene: TRBD1; abundance: NA
CDR3aa: CSARGLEQYF; CDR3nt: TGCAGTGCTAGAGGGCTCGAGCAGTACTTC; v_gene: TRBV20-1; j_gene: TRBJ2-7; d_gene: NA; abundance: NA
CDR3aa: CASSFGQGSGNTIYF; CDR3nt: TGTGCCAGCAGTTTCGGACAGGGCTCTGGAAACACCATATATTTT; v_gene: TRBV6-5; j_gene: TRBJ1-3; d_gene: TRBD1; abundance: once
CDR3aa: CASSQERTGGLYEQYF; CDR3nt: TGCGCCAGCAGCCAAGAAAGGACAGGGGGCCTCTACGAGCAGTACTTC; v_gene: TRBV4-1; j_gene: TRBJ2-7; d_gene: TRBD1; abundance: NA
CDR3aa: CASIWAVNSPLHF; CDR3nt: TGTGCCAGCATTTGGGCAGTCAATTCACCCCTCCACTTT; v_gene: TRBV6-1; j_gene: TRBJ1-6; d_gene: NA; abundance: NA
CDR3aa: CASSLNYAAYEQYF; CDR3nt: TGTGCCAGCAGCTTAAACTATGCCGCCTACGAGCAGTACTTC; v_gene: TRBV7-9; j_gene: TRBJ2-7; d_gene: NA; abundance: few
CDR3aa: CASSSDGEVEAFF; CDR3nt: TGCGCCAGCAGCTCCGACGGAGAGGTCGAAGCTTTCTTT; v_gene: TRBV5-1; j_gene: TRBJ1-1; d_gene: NA; abundance: NA
CDR3aa: CASSYGGTGNTIYF; CDR3nt: TGTGCCAGCAGTTACGGGGGGACTGGAAACACCATATATTTT; v_gene: TRBV6-5; j_gene: TRBJ1-3; d_gene: NA; abundance: few
CDR3aa: CASSYRQGPWPQHF; CDR3nt: TGTGCCAGCAGTTACAGACAGGGACCATGGCCCCAGCATTTT; v_gene: TRBV6-5; j_gene: TRBJ1-5; d_gene: TRBD1; abundance: NA
CDR3aa: CASRGGPGANVLTF; CDR3nt: TGTGCCAGCAGGGGAGGACCTGGGGCCAACGTCCTGACTTTC; v_gene: TRBV28; j_gene: TRBJ2-6; d_gene: NA; abundance: NA
CDR3aa: CASGLGAEVTEAFF; CDR3nt: TGTGCTAGTGGTTTGGGTGCAGAGGTCACTGAAGCTTTCTTT; v_gene: TRBV12-5; j_gene: TRBJ1-1; d_gene: NA; abundance: few
CDR3aa: CASSLAQGQLNEKLFF; CDR3nt: TGTGCCAGCAGCTTAGCCCAAGGACAGCTGAATGAAAAACTGTTTTTT; v_gene: TRBV7-9; j_gene: TRBJ1-4; d_gene: NA; abundance: few
CDR3aa: CASSEQGLGMEIQYF; CDR3nt: TGCGCCAGCAGCGAGCAAGGACTAGGAATGGAGATCCAGTACTTC; v_gene: TRBV4-1; j_gene: TRBJ2-5; d_gene: TRBD2; abundance: NA
CDR3aa: CASSLREGYGYTF; CDR3nt: TGTGCCAGCAGCTTAAGAGAGGGCTATGGCTACACCTTC; v_gene: TRBV7-9; j_gene: TRBJ1-2; d_gene: NA; abundance: NA
CDR3aa: CASSSTVGSNQPQHF; CDR3nt: TGTGCCAGCAGCTCGACAGTGGGTAGCAATCAGCCCCAGCATTTT; v_gene: TRBV7-9; j_gene: TRBJ1-5; d_gene: NA; abundance: NA
CDR3aa: CASSPSNTEAFF; CDR3nt: TGTGCCAGCAGCCCCTCGAACACTGAAGCTTTCTTT; v_gene: TRBV7-6; j_gene: TRBJ1-1; d_gene: NA; abundance: NA
CDR3aa: CAGQGPGGETQYF; CDR3nt: TGTGCCGGCCAGGGGCCGGGGGGAGAGACCCAGTACTTC; v_gene: TRBV30; j_gene: TRBJ2-5; d_gene: NA; abundance: NA
CDR3aa: CASSVTDRGSGNTIYF; CDR3nt: TGCGCCAGCAGCGTAACGGACAGGGGCTCTGGAAACACCATATATTTT; v_gene: TRBV5-1; j_gene: TRBJ1-3; d_gene: TRBD1; abundance: NA
CDR3aa: CSVAVWTGNHYGYTF; CDR3nt: TGCAGCGTTGCTGTCTGGACAGGGAACCACTATGGCTACACCTTC; v_gene: TRBV29-1; j_gene: TRBJ1-2; d_gene: TRBD1; abundance: once
CDR3aa: CASSLAWTGILETQYF; CDR3nt: TGTGCCAGCAGCTTAGCGTGGACAGGGATTTTGGAGACCCAGTACTTC; v_gene: TRBV7-6; j_gene: TRBJ2-5; d_gene: TRBD1; abundance: NA
CDR3aa: CASSSTTSGGASEQFF; CDR3nt: TGTGCCAGCAGCTCAACCACTAGCGGGGGGGCCTCTGAGCAGTTCTTC; v_gene: TRBV7-3; j_gene: TRBJ2-1; d_gene: TRBD2; abundance: few
CDR3aa: CASSLTSGGILNTGELFF; CDR3nt: TGTGCCAGCAGTTTGACTAGCGGGGGAATTTTGAACACCGGGGAGCTGTTTTTT; v_gene: TRBV28; j_gene: TRBJ2-2; d_gene: TRBD2; abundance: NA
CDR3aa: CAWSVEDRGADTQYF; CDR3nt: TGTGCCTGGAGTGTGGAAGACAGGGGAGCAGATACGCAGTATTTT; v_gene: TRBV30; j_gene: TRBJ2-3; d_gene: TRBD1; abundance: NA
CDR3aa: CASSLSSGGVTDTQYF; CDR3nt: TGTGCCAGCAGCTTAAGTAGCGGGGGCGTCACAGATACGCAGTATTTT; v_gene: TRBV11-2; j_gene: TRBJ2-3; d_gene: TRBD2; abundance: NA
CDR3aa: CASSAAGLATDTQYF; CDR3nt: TGTGCCAGCAGTGCTGCAGGGCTGGCCACAGATACGCAGTATTTT; v_gene: TRBV6-1; j_gene: TRBJ2-3; d_gene: NA; abundance: NA
CDR3aa: CASSLGGRGQGYNEQFF; CDR3nt: TGCGCCAGCAGCTTGGGGGGGCGGGGACAGGGCTACAATGAGCAGTTCTTC; v_gene: TRBV5-1; j_gene: TRBJ2-1; d_gene: TRBD1; abundance: few
CDR3aa: CASSAQQAETQYF; CDR3nt: TGCGCCAGCAGCGCCCAACAGGCAGAGACCCAGTACTTC; v_gene: TRBV5-1; j_gene: TRBJ2-5; d_gene: NA; abundance: NA
CDR3aa: CASSLPGTQEAFF; CDR3nt: TGTGCCAGCAGTTTACCGGGTACCCAAGAAGCTTTCTTT; v_gene: TRBV28; j_gene: TRBJ1-1; d_gene: NA; abundance: NA
CDR3aa: CASSLGGLTGELFF; CDR3nt: TGTGCCAGCAGTTTGGGGGGGCTTACCGGGGAGCTGTTTTTT; v_gene: TRBV28; j_gene: TRBJ2-2; d_gene: NA; abundance: once
CDR3aa: CASSFTVTGELFF; CDR3nt: TGTGCCAGCAGCTTCACAGTCACCGGGGAGCTGTTTTTT; v_gene: TRBV5-4; j_gene: TRBJ2-2; d_gene: NA; abundance: once
CDR3aa: CAWTWTSRSYNEQFF; CDR3nt: TGTGCCTGGACCTGGACTAGCAGGTCCTACAATGAGCAGTTCTTC; v_gene: TRBV30; j_gene: TRBJ2-1; d_gene: TRBD2; abundance: NA
CDR3aa: CASSRGTGRGAGSEQYF; CDR3nt: TGTGCCAGCAGCCGCGGGACAGGGAGAGGGGCGGGGAGCGAGCAGTACTTC; v_gene: TRBV27; j_gene: TRBJ2-7; d_gene: TRBD1; abundance: NA
CDR3aa: CASSFASSVREQYF; CDR3nt: TGTGCCAGCAGTTTTGCGTCTTCCGTTCGCGAGCAGTACTTC; v_gene: TRBV6-5; j_gene: TRBJ2-7; d_gene: NA; abundance: NA
CDR3aa: CASRPGLATGELFF; CDR3nt: TGTGCCAGCAGGCCGGGACTAGCTACCGGGGAGCTGTTTTTT; v_gene: TRBV2; j_gene: TRBJ2-2; d_gene: TRBD2; abundance: NA
CDR3aa: CASSQLAGGSETQYF; CDR3nt: TGTGCCAGCAGCCAATTAGCGGGGGGCTCGGAGACCCAGTACTTC; v_gene: TRBV4-2; j_gene: TRBJ2-5; d_gene: TRBD2; abundance: NA
CDR3aa: CASSRTRWALHF; CDR3nt: TGTGCCAGCAGTCGGACACGATGGGCCCTCCACTTT; v_gene: TRBV7-2; j_gene: TRBJ1-6; d_gene: NA; abundance: NA
CDR3aa: CASSLALAGETQYF; CDR3nt: TGTGCCAGCAGCTTAGCGCTGGCGGGAGAGACCCAGTACTTC; v_gene: TRBV7-6; j_gene: TRBJ2-5; d_gene: NA; abundance: NA
CDR3aa: CASSESPGQGDGYTF; CDR3nt: TGTGCCAGCAGTGAATCCCCGGGACAGGGAGATGGCTACACCTTC; v_gene: TRBV2; j_gene: TRBJ1-2; d_gene: TRBD1; abundance: NA
CDR3aa: CASSYRVGQGDTEAFF; CDR3nt: TGTGCCAGCAGTTACCGTGTGGGACAGGGGGACACTGAAGCTTTCTTT; v_gene: TRBV6-6; j_gene: TRBJ1-1; d_gene: TRBD1; abundance: NA
CDR3aa: CASSLRIQGRTEAFF; CDR3nt: TGTGCCAGCAGCTTAAGGATACAGGGGAGGACTGAAGCTTTCTTT; v_gene: TRBV5-6; j_gene: TRBJ1-1; d_gene: TRBD1; abundance: once
CDR3aa: CASSPLSSYNSPLHF; CDR3nt: TGTGCCAGCAGTCCTCTGAGCTCCTATAATTCACCCCTCCACTTT; v_gene: TRBV6-5; j_gene: TRBJ1-6; d_gene: NA; abundance: few
CDR3aa: CASTSGQVLEAFF; CDR3nt: TGTGCCAGCACCTCAGGACAGGTCCTTGAAGCTTTCTTT; v_gene: TRBV6-4; j_gene: TRBJ1-1; d_gene: TRBD1; abundance: few
CDR3aa: CASSVSYEQYF; CDR3nt: TGTGCCAGCAGTGTGAGCTACGAGCAGTACTTC; v_gene: TRBV25-1; j_gene: TRBJ2-7; d_gene: NA; abundance: NA